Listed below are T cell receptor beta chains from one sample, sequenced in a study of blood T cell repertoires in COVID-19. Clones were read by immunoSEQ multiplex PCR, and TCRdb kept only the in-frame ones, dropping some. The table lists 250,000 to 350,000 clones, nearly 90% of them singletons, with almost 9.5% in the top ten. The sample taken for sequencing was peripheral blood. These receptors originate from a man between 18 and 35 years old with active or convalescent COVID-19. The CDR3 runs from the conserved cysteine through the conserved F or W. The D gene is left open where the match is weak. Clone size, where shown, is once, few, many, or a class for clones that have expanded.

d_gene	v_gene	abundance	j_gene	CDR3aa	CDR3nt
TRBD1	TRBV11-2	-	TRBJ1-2	CASRGTGAYYGYTF	TGTGCCAGCAGAGGGACAGGGGCGTACTATGGCTACACCTTC
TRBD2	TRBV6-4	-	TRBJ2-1	CASSDSPSGGVNEQFF	TGTGCCAGCAGTGACTCCCCCAGCGGGGGGGTAAATGAGCAGTTCTTC
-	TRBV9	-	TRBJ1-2	CASSTLTGREGYTF	TGTGCCAGCAGCACCCTTACGGGACGGGAGGGCTACACCTTC
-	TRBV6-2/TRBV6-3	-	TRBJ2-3	CASSATGLRTDTQYF	TGTGCCAGCAGTGCAACAGGGTTACGCACAGATACGCAGTATTTT
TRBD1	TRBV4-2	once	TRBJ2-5	CASSQVRGQGTGETQYF	TGTGCCAGCAGCCAAGTGAGAGGACAGGGGACGGGTGAGACCCAGTACTTC
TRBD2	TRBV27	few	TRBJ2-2	CASTPALAGGYTGELFF	TGTGCCAGCACCCCGGCCCTAGCGGGGGGCTACACCGGGGAGCTGTTTTTT
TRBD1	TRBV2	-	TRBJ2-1	CASSERGRQGGHEQFF	TGTGCCAGCAGCGAACGAGGGAGACAGGGGGGGCATGAGCAGTTCTTC
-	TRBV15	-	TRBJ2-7	CATSRDLPYEQYF	TGTGCCACCAGCAGAGATCTCCCCTACGAGCAGTACTTC
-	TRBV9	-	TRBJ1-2	CASSVEGDYGYTF	TGTGCCAGCAGCGTAGAGGGGGACTATGGCTACACCTTC
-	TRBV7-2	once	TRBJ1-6	CASSSDGGPGNSPLHF	TGTGCCAGCAGCTCAGACGGCGGCCCAGGGAATTCACCCCTCCACTTT
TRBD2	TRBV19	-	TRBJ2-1	CASTQVAGGAYNEQFF	TGTGCCAGTACCCAAGTAGCGGGGGGGGCCTACAATGAGCAGTTCTTC
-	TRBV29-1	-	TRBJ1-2	CSATNIEDYGYTF	TGCAGCGCCACAAATATTGAGGATTATGGCTACACCTTC
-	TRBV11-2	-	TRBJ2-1	CASSLAVLYNEQFF	TGTGCCAGCAGCTTGGCAGTTTTATACAATGAGCAGTTCTTC
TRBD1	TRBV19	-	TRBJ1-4	CASSPRQGINEKLFF	TGTGCCAGTAGTCCAAGACAGGGTATTAATGAAAAACTGTTTTTT
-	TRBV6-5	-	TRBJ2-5	CASAGDRYQETQYF	TGTGCCAGTGCAGGGGATCGGTACCAAGAGACCCAGTACTTC
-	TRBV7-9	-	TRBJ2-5	CASSLFGQETQYF	TGTGCCAGCAGCTTGTTCGGCCAAGAGACCCAGTACTTC
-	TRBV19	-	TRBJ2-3	CASHPFLTGCTDTQYF	TGTGCCAGCCACCCTTTTCTTACAGGGTGCACAGATACGCAGTATTTT
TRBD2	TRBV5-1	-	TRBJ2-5	CASSPAGGQETQYF	TGCGCCAGCAGCCCGGCCGGGGGGCAAGAGACCCAGTACTTC